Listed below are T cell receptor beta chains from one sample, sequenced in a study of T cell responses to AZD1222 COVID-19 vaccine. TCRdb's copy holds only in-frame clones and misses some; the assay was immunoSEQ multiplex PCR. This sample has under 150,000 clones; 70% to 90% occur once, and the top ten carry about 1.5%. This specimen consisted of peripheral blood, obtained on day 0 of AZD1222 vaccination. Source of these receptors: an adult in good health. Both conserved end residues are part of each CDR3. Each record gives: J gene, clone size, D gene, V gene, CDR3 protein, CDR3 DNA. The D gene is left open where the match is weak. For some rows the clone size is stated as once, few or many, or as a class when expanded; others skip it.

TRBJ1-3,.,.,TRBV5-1,CASTPGPVGGNTIYF,TGCGCCAGCACTCCCGGGCCAGTGGGTGGAAACACCATATATTTT
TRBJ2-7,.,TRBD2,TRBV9,CASSERGASGIYEQYF,TGTGCCAGCAGCGAGAGGGGCGCTAGCGGAATCTACGAGCAGTACTTC
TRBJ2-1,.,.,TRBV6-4,CASSELDGNRGEQFF,TGTGCCAGCAGTGAACTAGACGGGAATCGAGGTGAGCAGTTCTTC
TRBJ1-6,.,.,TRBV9,CASSVDGVNSPLHF,TGTGCCAGCAGCGTAGATGGTGTGAATTCACCCCTCCACTTT
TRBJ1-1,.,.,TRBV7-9,CASSPRQVIMNTEAFF,TGTGCCAGCAGCCCCAGACAGGTCATCATGAACACTGAAGCTTTCTTT
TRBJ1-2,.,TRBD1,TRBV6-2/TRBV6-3,CASSYLGQGVNYGYTF,TGTGCCAGCAGTTACTTGGGACAGGGAGTTAACTATGGCTACACCTTC
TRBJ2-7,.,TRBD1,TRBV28,CASSLWDRGRKEQYF,TGTGCCAGCAGTTTATGGGACAGGGGGCGAAAAGAGCAGTACTTC
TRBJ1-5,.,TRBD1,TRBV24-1,CATSDPTGGDQPQHF,TGTGCCACCAGTGATCCCACAGGGGGTGATCAGCCCCAGCATTTT
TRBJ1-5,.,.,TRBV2,CASSNTGLQPQHF,TGTGCCAGCAGCAACACAGGGCTACAGCCCCAGCATTTT
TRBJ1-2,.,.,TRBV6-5,CASRRTVNYGYTF,TGTGCCAGCCGCCGGACGGTTAACTATGGCTACACCTTC
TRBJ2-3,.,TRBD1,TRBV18,CASSPRGQATDTQYF,TGTGCCAGCTCACCAAGGGGACAGGCAACAGATACGCAGTATTTT
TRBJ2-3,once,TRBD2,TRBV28,CASRSTLADSTDTQYF,TGTGCCAGCAGGTCCACTCTAGCGGATAGCACAGATACGCAGTATTTT
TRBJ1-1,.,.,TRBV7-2,CASSLVGGQGRTEAFF,TGTGCCAGCAGCTTAGTGGGGGGGCAGGGGCGCACTGAAGCTTTCTTT
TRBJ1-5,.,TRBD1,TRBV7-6,CASSLVQGAPESYSNQPQHF,TGTGCCAGCAGCTTAGTCCAGGGGGCGCCGGAATCTTATAGCAATCAGCCCCAGCATTTT
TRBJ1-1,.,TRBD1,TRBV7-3,CASSSWTGGTEAFF,TGTGCCAGCAGCTCCTGGACAGGGGGCACTGAAGCTTTCTTT
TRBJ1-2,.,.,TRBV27,CASSEHSLVYGYTF,TGTGCCAGCAGTGAACACAGCCTCGTCTATGGCTACACCTTC
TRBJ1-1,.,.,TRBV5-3,CARSFPENTEAFF,TGTGCCAGAAGCTTCCCAGAGAACACTGAAGCTTTCTTT
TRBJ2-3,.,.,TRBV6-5,CASRNHPDTQYF,TGTGCCAGCAGAAATCACCCGGATACGCAGTATTTT
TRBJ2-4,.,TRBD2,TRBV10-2,CASSHERGAKNIQYF,TGCGCCAGCAGTCACGAGCGGGGAGCCAAAAACATTCAGTACTTC
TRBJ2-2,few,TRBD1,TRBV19,CASWTGNTGELFF,TGTGCCAGCTGGACAGGGAACACCGGGGAGCTGTTTTTT
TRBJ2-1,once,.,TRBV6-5,CASIGVGSYNEQFF,TGTGCCAGCATAGGGGTAGGCTCCTACAATGAGCAGTTCTTC
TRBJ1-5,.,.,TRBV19,CASSIGMREPQHF,TGTGCCAGTAGTATCGGAATGAGAGAGCCCCAGCATTTT
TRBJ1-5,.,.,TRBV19,CASSPRATGSEPQHF,TGTGCCAGTAGTCCCCGGGCGACAGGTTCCGAGCCCCAGCATTTT
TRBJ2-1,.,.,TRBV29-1,CSVERGLGHNEQFF,TGCAGCGTTGAAAGGGGACTCGGGCACAATGAGCAGTTCTTC